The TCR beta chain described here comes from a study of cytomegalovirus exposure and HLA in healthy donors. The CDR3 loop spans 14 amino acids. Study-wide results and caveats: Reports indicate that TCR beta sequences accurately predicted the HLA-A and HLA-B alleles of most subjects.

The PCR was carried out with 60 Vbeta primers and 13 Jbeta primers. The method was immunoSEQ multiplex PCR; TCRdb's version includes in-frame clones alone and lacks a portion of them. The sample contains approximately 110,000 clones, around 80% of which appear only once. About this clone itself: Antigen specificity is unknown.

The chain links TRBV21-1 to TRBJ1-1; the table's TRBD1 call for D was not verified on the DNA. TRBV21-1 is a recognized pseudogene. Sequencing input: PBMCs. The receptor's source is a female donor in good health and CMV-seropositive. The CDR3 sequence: CASSKHRADTEAFF. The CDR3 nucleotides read TGTGCCAGCAGCAAACACAGGGCGGACACTGAAGCTTTCTTT.